Listed here is a single TCR beta chain. Antigen specificity is unknown. The data derive from a study of early T cells in non-severe SARS-CoV-2 infection. Study-level background: The authors sequenced bulk RNA from unsorted whole blood, leaving chains unpaired.

In germline, CDR1 is SQVTM, CDR2 ANQGSEA. This CDR3 region has 14 residues. Trimming stripped 1 base from V and 4 bases from J, with 11 bases between. Each single cDNA molecule received a unique molecular identifier. TCRdb re-called the 5' RACE reads through MiXCR, storing one row per CDR3 protein. The sample lists about 130,000 distinct CDR3 sequences, under 15% seen once, with 21% in the top ten. Findings and limits, study-wide: VDJdb-based annotation leaned toward anti-spike CD8 responses and missed private and CD4 specificities.

The source is an adult who was a healthcare worker with PCR-confirmed SARS-CoV-2 infection or an uninfected control (not recorded which). The V gene is TRBV29-1, the J gene TRBJ1-3; perhaps TRBD1 as D (6 bases). Sequenced input: whole blood. The CDR3 loop is CSVEVRGRGNTIYF. In DNA, the CDR3 is TGCAGCGTTGAAGTCAGGGGCAGGGGAAACACCATATATTTT.